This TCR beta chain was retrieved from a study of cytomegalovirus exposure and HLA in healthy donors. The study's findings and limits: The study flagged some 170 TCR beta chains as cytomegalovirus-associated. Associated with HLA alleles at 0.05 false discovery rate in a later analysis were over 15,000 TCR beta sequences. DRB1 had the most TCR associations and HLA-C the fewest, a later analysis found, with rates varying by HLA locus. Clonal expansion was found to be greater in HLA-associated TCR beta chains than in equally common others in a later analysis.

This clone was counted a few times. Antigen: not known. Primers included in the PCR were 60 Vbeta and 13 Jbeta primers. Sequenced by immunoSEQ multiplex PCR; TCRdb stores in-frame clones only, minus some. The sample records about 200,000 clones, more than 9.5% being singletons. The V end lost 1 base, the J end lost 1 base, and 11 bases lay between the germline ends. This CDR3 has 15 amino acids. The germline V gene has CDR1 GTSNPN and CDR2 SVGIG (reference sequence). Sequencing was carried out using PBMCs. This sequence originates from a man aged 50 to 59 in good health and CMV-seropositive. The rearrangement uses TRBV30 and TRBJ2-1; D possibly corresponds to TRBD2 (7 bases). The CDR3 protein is CAWSGGGASYNEQFF. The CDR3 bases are TGTGCCTGGAGTGGAGGGGGGGCTTCCTACAATGAGCAGTTCTTC.